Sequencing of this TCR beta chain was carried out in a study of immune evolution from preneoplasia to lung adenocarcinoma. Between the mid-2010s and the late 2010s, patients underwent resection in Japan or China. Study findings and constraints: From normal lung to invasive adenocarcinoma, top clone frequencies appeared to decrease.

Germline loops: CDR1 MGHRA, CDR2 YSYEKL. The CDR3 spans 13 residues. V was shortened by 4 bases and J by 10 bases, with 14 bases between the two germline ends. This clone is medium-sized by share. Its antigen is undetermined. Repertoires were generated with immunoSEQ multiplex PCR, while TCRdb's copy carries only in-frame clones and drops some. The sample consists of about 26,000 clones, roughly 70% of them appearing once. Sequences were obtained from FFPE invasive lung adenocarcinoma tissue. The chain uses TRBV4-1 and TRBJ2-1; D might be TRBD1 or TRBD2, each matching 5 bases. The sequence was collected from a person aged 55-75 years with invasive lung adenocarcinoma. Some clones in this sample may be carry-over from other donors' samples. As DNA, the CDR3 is TGCGCCAGCAGCCGGCTGGATGGGGGAGAGCAGTTCTTC. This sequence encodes CASSRLDGGEQFF.